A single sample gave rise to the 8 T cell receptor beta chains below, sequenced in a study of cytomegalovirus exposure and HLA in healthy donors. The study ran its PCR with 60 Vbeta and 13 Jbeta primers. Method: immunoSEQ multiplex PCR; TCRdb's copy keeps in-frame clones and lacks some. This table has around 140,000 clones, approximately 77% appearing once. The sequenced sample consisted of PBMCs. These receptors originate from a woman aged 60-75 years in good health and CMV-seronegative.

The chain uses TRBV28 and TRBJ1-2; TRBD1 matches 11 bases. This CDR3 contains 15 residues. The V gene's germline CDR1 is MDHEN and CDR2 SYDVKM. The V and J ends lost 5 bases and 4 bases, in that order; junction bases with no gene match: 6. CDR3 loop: CASSRTGGALYGYTF. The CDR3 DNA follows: TGTGCCAGCAGTCGGACAGGGGGCGCCCTCTATGGCTACACCTTC.

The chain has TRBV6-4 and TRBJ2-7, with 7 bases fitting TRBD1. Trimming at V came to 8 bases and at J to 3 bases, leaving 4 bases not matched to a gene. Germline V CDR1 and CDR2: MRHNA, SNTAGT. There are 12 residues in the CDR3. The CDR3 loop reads CASHRTGYEQYF. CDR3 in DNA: TGTGCCAGCCATAGGACAGGCTACGAGCAGTACTTC.

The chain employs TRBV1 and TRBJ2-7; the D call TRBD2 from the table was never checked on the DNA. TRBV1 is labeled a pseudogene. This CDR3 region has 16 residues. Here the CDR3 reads CTSSQDWRGQPYEQYF. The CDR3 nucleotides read TGCACCAGCAGCCAAGATTGGAGAGGGCAACCCTACGAGCAGTACTTC.

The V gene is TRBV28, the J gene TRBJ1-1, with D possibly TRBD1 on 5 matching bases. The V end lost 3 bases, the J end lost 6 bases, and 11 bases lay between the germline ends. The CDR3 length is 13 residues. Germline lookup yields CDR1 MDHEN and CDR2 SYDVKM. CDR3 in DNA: TGTGCCAGCAGTTTTGGGGCTAGGCCTGAAGCTTTCTTT. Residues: CASSFGARPEAFF. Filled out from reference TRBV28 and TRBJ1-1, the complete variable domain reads DVKVTQSSRYLVKRTGEKVFLECVQDMDHENMFWYRQDPGLGLRLIYFSYDVKMKEKGDIPEGYSVSREKKERFSLILESASTNQTSMYLCASSFGARPEAFFGQGTRLTVV.

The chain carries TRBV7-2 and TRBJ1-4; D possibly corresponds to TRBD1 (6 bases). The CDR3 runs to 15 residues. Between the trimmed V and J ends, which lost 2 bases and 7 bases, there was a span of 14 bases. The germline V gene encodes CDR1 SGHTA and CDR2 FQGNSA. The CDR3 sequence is CASSLQTGLGEKLFF. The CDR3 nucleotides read TGTGCCAGCAGCTTACAAACAGGGCTTGGTGAAAAACTGTTTTTT.

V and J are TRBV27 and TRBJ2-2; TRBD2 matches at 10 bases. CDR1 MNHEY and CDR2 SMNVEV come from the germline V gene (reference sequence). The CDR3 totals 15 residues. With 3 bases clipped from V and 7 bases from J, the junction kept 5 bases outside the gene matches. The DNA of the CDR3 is TGTGCCAGCAGTTTCTTAGCGGGAGGTCTCGGGGAGCTGTTTTTT. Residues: CASSFLAGGLGELFF.

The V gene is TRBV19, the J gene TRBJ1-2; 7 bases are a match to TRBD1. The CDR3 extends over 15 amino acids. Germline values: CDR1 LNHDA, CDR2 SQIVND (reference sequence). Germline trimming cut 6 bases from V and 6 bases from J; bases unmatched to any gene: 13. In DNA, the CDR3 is TGTGCCAGTAGGGGGTACAGGGGATCACCTCATGGCTACACCTTC. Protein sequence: CASRGYRGSPHGYTF.

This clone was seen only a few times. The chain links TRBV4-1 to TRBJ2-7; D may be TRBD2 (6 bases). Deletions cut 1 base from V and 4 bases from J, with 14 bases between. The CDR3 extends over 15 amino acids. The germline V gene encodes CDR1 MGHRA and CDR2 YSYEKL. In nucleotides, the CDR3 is TGCGCCAGCAGCCAAGTGGCGGGGATAGGTTACGAGCAGTACTTC. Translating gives CASSQVAGIGYEQYF.